These 18 T cell receptor beta chains came from one sample sequenced in a study of shared clonotypes between healthy human individuals. Terminally differentiated effector memory CD45RA+ cells were excluded by CCR7 positive selection of CD45RO-negative cells. Sequencing was performed with immunoSEQ multiplex PCR; in TCRdb, only in-frame clones are kept and a portion is missing. The sample carries millions of clones, roughly 94% recorded once. Sample: naive CD8+ T cells sorted from blood. The receptors stem from a man younger than 35 in good health.

Concerning this clone: Other nucleotide sequences in the sample specify the same CDR3. The chain is built from TRBV27 and TRBJ1-5, with D maybe TRBD1 (5 bases). V was cut by 3 bases and J by 4 bases, with 13 bases left in between. Per the germline V gene, CDR1 is MNHEY and CDR2 is SMNVEV (reference sequence). The CDR3 covers 15 residues. The CDR3, as DNA: TGTGCCAGCAGTTTTGGGGGTGGGGGAAATCAGCCCCAGCATTTT. Translated, it gives CASSFGGGGNQPQHF.

This chain connects TRBV4-2 to TRBJ2-1, with 7 bases lining up with TRBD1. The CDR3 is made up of 16 amino acids. V dropped 0 bases and J dropped 0; count of bases not matched to a gene: 2. CDR1 is LGHNA, CDR2 YNFKEQ, per germline. The CDR3 loop is CASSQEEGASYNEQFF. CDR3 in DNA: TGTGCCAGCAGCCAAGAAGAGGGGGCCTCCTACAATGAGCAGTTCTTC.

V and J are TRBV30 and TRBJ2-1; D call uncertain. Germline CDR1 is GTSNPN and CDR2 is SVGIG (reference sequence). The CDR3 length is 13 residues. The V end was cut by 2 bases, the J end by 6 bases, with 11 bases between. DNA of the CDR3: TGTGCCTGGAGTTGGATGGCCGGCAATGAGCAGTTCTTC. It is translated as CAWSWMAGNEQFF.

On this clone itself: The sample has other DNA sequences that encode this CDR3 too. V and J are TRBV14 and TRBJ2-5; D is ambiguous. Trimming stripped 0 bases from V and 1 base from J, with 9 bases between. The CDR3 covers 15 residues. Per the germline V gene, CDR1 is SGHDN and CDR2 is FVKESK. CDR3 amino acids: CASSQEGGSQETQYF. CDR3 nucleotide sequence: TGTGCCAGCAGCCAAGAAGGTGGCTCCCAAGAGACCCAGTACTTC.

In its sample, this clone was seen once. Other nucleotide sequences from this sample produce the same CDR3. The chain joins TRBV7-9 to TRBJ2-3; 10 bases agree with TRBD2. Germline loops: CDR1 SEHNR, CDR2 FQNEAQ (reference sequence). The V and J ends lost 4 bases and 3 bases, in that order; junction bases with no gene match: 4. This CDR3 is built from 15 residues. This CDR3 is CASSSGLAVTDTQYF. CDR3 nucleotide sequence: TGTGCCAGCAGCTCAGGACTAGCGGTAACAGATACGCAGTATTTT. Full variable domain (outside the CDR3, taken from reference TRBV7-9 and TRBJ2-3): DTGVSQNPRHKITKRGQNVTFRCDPISEHNRLYWYRQTLGQGPEFLTYFQNEAQLEKSRLLSDRFSAERPKGSFSTLEIQRTEQGDSAMYLCASSSGLAVTDTQYFGPGTRLTVL.

The chain is built from TRBV10-1 and TRBJ2-1, with TRBD1 matching 7 bases. V shed 0 bases, J shed 5 bases, and the junction held 1 base outside the gene matches. CDR1 is WNHNN and CDR2 is SYGVQD in the germline V gene (reference sequence). The CDR3 runs to 14 residues. The CDR3 DNA is TGCGCCAGCAGTGAGTCGACAGGGAACAATGAGCAGTTCTTC. It codes for CASSESTGNNEQFF.

V usage is TRBV29-1 and J usage is TRBJ1-1; weak D call: TRBD1 (5 bases). Germline V gene data show CDR1 as SQVTM and CDR2 as ANQGSEA. V was cut by 7 bases and J by 1 base, with 16 bases left in between. This CDR3 contains 14 residues. The CDR3 nucleotides read TGCAGCGCCGAGGACGGGGGAACGAACACTGAAGCTTTCTTT. The encoded protein is CSAEDGGTNTEAFF.

This chain uses TRBV7-6 with TRBJ2-3; D ambiguous. V lost 2 bases and J lost 5, with 11 bases in between. Germline values: CDR1 SGHVS, CDR2 FNYEAQ. The CDR3 consists of 14 residues. The CDR3 nucleotides read TGTGCCAGCAGCTTACACGGAGAAGAAGATACGCAGTATTTT. It translates to CASSLHGEEDTQYF.

On this clone itself: This CDR3 is also generated by other DNA sequences in the sample. This CDR3 reads CASSLGWGQNQPQHF. DNA of the CDR3: TGTGCCAGCAGTTTGGGGTGGGGCCAAAATCAGCCCCAGCATTTT. The chain joins TRBV28 to TRBJ1-5; perhaps TRBD1 as D (5 bases). The CDR3 sequence is 15 residues long. V lost 3 bases and J 4 bases, leaving 13 bases between the germline ends. CDR1 is MDHEN, CDR2 SYDVKM, per germline.

This chain joins TRBV6-5 and TRBJ1-4, with D uncertain. Germline lookup yields CDR1 MNHEY and CDR2 SVGAGI. V was clipped by 2 bases and J by 2 bases, with 9 bases between them. This CDR3 spans 15 amino acids. CDR3 loop: CASSYEGRTNEKLFF. DNA for the CDR3: TGTGCCAGCAGTTACGAAGGGCGTACTAATGAAAAACTGTTTTTT.

The V and J genes are TRBV2 and TRBJ2-1; 8 bases map to TRBD2. V lost 10 bases and J lost 8; bases outside the gene matches: 16. Germline V gene sequence: CDR1 SNHLY, CDR2 FYNNEI. The CDR3 consists of 15 residues. The DNA of the CDR3 is TGTGCCATCACCTATCTTCATCGGGGGGGCGATGAGCAGTTCTTC. Its protein is CAITYLHRGGDEQFF.

The chain has TRBV9 and TRBJ2-4; a possible D gene is TRBD1 (6 bases). The germline V gene encodes CDR1 SGDLS and CDR2 YYNGEE. The CDR3 length is 15 residues. V lost 4 bases and J 3 bases, leaving 14 bases between the germline ends. The CDR3, as DNA: TGTGCCAGCAGCATCGGACAGCCGGACAAAAACATTCAGTACTTC. It translates to CASSIGQPDKNIQYF.

In nucleotides, the CDR3 is TGTGCCAGCAGTGAAAGCCTAGCGGGGCTCAAAAAGCAGTACTTC. Protein product: CASSESLAGLKKQYF. The chain has TRBV2 and TRBJ2-7; 9 positions match TRBD2. Germline V gene lookup returns CDR1 SNHLY and CDR2 FYNNEI. This CDR3 region has 15 residues. With V trimmed by 2 bases and J by 8 bases, 10 bases remained unmatched.

The chain carries TRBV18 and TRBJ2-6; TRBD1 matches 10 bases. This CDR3 has 17 amino acids. V was pared by 2 bases and J by 4 bases, with 5 bases of the junction left unmatched. Looked up from germline, CDR1 is KGHSH and CDR2 is LQKENI. The DNA for the CDR3 is TGTGCCAGCTCACCAAGACAGGGGGCTTACGGGGCCAACGTCCTGACTTTC. Translated, it gives CASSPRQGAYGANVLTF.

V is TRBV19 and J is TRBJ1-3; 7 nucleotides align to TRBD1. The length of the CDR3 is 17 residues. The ends lost 10 bases at V and 2 bases at J; junction bases unmatched: 17. Germline CDR1 reads LNHDA; CDR2 reads SQIVND (reference sequence). As DNA, the CDR3 is TGTGCCACCCGAGAATGGCACGACAGGGACGCTGGAAACACCATATATTTT. Its protein is CATREWHDRDAGNTIYF. Full variable domain (missing parts from reference TRBV19 and TRBJ1-3): DGGITQSPKYLFRKEGQNVTLSCEQNLNHDAMYWYRQDPGQGLRLIYYSQIVNDFQKGDIAEGYSVSREKKESFPLTVTSAQKNPTAFYLCATREWHDRDAGNTIYFGEGSWLTVV.

The V and J genes are TRBV9 and TRBJ2-7, with 8 bases matching TRBD1. Germline V gives CDR1 SGDLS, CDR2 YYNGEE. With 3 bases clipped from V and 5 bases from J, the junction kept 7 bases outside the gene matches. The CDR3 length is 14 residues. The CDR3 here is CASSETGVVNEQYF. Written as DNA, the CDR3 is TGTGCCAGCAGCGAGACAGGGGTGGTAAACGAGCAGTACTTC.

The chain employs TRBV25-1 and TRBJ2-7; D gene uncertain. This CDR3 has 13 amino acids. The V gene lost 3 bases and the J gene lost 0 bases, with 6 bases spanning the gap. The germline V gene encodes CDR1 MGHDK and CDR2 SYGVNS. DNA of the CDR3: TGTGCCAGCAGTGACAGGAGCTCCTACGAGCAGTACTTC. It yields the protein CASSDRSSYEQYF.

J is TRBJ1-1 and V is TRBV10-2; unclear D gene. From germline, CDR1 is WSHSY and CDR2 SAAADI. Trimming took 7 bases from V and 4 from J, leaving 13 bases between them. This CDR3 has 13 amino acids. The CDR3: CASTYSSSTEAFF. In DNA, the CDR3 is TGCGCCAGCACGTACTCAAGTAGCACTGAAGCTTTCTTT.